The 19 T cell receptor beta chains in this list originate from one sample, sequenced in a study of T cell repertoires in cytomegalovirus infection. Each CDR3 protein is one row after TCRdb ran MiXCR on the reads. This table holds some 99,000 distinct CDR3 sequences, 29% found once. The antigens these receptors bind are not known. The sample consisted of CD8+ T cells from cultured PBMCs, taken from culture after CMV antigen stimulation. The receptors come from a human donor in good health (CMV status not recorded). Some clones in this sample may be carry-over from other donors' samples.

The table lists this clonotype with a few counts. The chain carries TRBV11-2 and TRBJ2-1; TRBD2 agrees at 16 bases. CDR1 and CDR2 from the germline V gene are SGHAT and FQNNGV. V lost 2 bases to trimming and J lost 1 base; unmatched junction nucleotides: 5. There are 19 residues in the CDR3. DNA of the CDR3: TGTGCCAGCAGCTTATTCGGGACTAGCGGGGGGGCGTCCTACAATGAGCAGTTCTTC. Protein product: CASSLFGTSGGASYNEQFF.

This clonotype was seen a handful of times. One junction end disagrees with the germline gene, perhaps due to a read error. This chain joins TRBV12-3 or TRBV12-4 and TRBJ1-2; D uncertain. This CDR3 contains 13 residues. As DNA, the CDR3 is TGTGCCAGCAGTACCCCCGCTAAGTATGGCTACACCTTC. It translates to CASSTPAKYGYTF.

To note about this clonotype: It may be a read error: a sequence one base away is much more abundant. The chain couples TRBV7-3 to TRBJ1-4, with 7 bases matching TRBD1. CDR1 and CDR2 (germline): SGHTA, FQGTGA. The CDR3 covers 15 residues. In DNA, the CDR3 is TGTGCCAGCAGCTTAGCCAGGGGGGCTAATAAAAAACTGTTTTTT. Residues: CASSLARGANKKLFF. The full variable domain, its missing parts supplied by reference TRBV7-3 and TRBJ1-4, is GAGVSQTPSNKVTEKGKYVELRCDPISGHTALYWYRQSLGQGPEFLIYFQGTGAADDSGLPNDRFFAVRPEGSVSTLKIQRTERGDSAVYLCASSLARGANKKLFFGSGTQLSVL.

The chain joins TRBV7-6 to TRBJ2-3; 9 nucleotides line up with TRBD1. This CDR3 has 15 amino acids. With 1 base clipped from V and 7 bases from J, the junction kept 6 bases outside the gene matches. Germline CDR1 is SGHVS and CDR2 is FNYEAQ. The CDR3, as DNA: TGTGCCAGCAGCTTAGGGACAGGGGATCTGAATACGCAGTATTTT. As protein: CASSLGTGDLNTQYF.

This clonotype occurred a few times. This rearrangement joins TRBV19 to TRBJ1-1; D is undetermined. Trimming removed 3 bases at V and 1 base at J, with 6 bases between. This CDR3 is built from 13 residues. Germline V lookup: CDR1 LNHDA, CDR2 SQIVND (reference sequence). Written as DNA, the CDR3 is TGTGCCAGTAGTATTCATCGGAACACTGAAGCTTTCTTT. This encodes CASSIHRNTEAFF.

This clonotype was counted only a few times. V usage is TRBV3-1 and J usage is TRBJ1-6; D gene uncertain. The CDR3 sequence is 17 residues long. Germline V CDR1 and CDR2: LGHDT, YNNKEL (reference sequence). V gave up 0 bases and J gave up 8 bases, with 17 bases separating them. The CDR3 nucleotides are TGTGCCAGCAGCCAAGATTTCCGGATTGAAATGGATTCACCCCTCCACTTT. Translation gives CASSQDFRIEMDSPLHF.

In this sample, this clonotype turned up a few times. J is TRBJ1-2 and V is TRBV6-5, with 10 positions matching TRBD1. CDR1 is MNHEY, CDR2 SVGAGI, per germline. The J segment lost 9 bases and the V segment lost 4 bases, leaving 5 bases of the junction unmatched. CDR3 length: 13 residues. As DNA, the CDR3 is TGTGCCAGCAGTTTAAGGACAGGGGGTAGCTACACCTTC. Residues: CASSLRTGGSYTF.

This chain uses TRBV4-1 with TRBJ1-6, with D unresolved. This CDR3 is built from 18 residues. Trimming removed 0 bases from V and 2 bases from J, with 14 bases in between. CDR1 is MGHRA and CDR2 is YSYEKL in the germline V gene. CDR3 sequence: CASSQDSWWSPYNSPLHF. CDR3 in DNA: TGCGCCAGCAGCCAAGATTCCTGGTGGAGTCCCTATAATTCACCCCTCCACTTT.

The rearrangement joins TRBV6-6 to TRBJ1-5; D gene uncertain. Germline-derived CDR1 and CDR2 are MNHNY and SVGAGI (reference sequence). V was trimmed by 5 bases and J by 0 bases, leaving 8 bases between them. The CDR3 covers 14 residues. Here the CDR3 DNA reads TGTGCCAGCAGTCGGATAGATAGCAATCAGCCCCAGCATTTT. This sequence encodes CASSRIDSNQPQHF.

J is TRBJ1-2 and V is TRBV29-1; unclear D gene. V lost 5 bases and J lost 4, with 14 bases in between. The CDR3 contains 13 residues. The germline V gene encodes CDR1 SQVTM and CDR2 ANQGSEA. CDR3 region: CSVSADLGYGYTF. In nucleotides, the CDR3 is TGCAGCGTTTCGGCAGACCTCGGCTATGGCTACACCTTC.

The J gene is TRBJ1-1, the V gene TRBV6-5; D is perhaps TRBD1 (6 bases). This CDR3 contains 16 residues. Trimming removed 2 bases from V and 0 bases from J, with 13 bases in between. Germline V gives CDR1 MNHEY, CDR2 SVGAGI. CDR3: CASSYHLRGLNTEAFF. The DNA for the CDR3 is TGTGCCAGCAGTTACCATCTCAGGGGATTGAACACTGAAGCTTTCTTT.

As for this clonotype: Since a much larger clone is just one base distant, this may be a read error. The chain combines TRBV24-1 with TRBJ2-1; D call uncertain. From germline, CDR1 is KGHDR and CDR2 SFDVKD. V was pared by 1 base and J by 14 bases, with 14 bases between. The CDR3 is made up of 13 amino acids. The CDR3 DNA is TGTGCCACCAGTGATTTTCAGAGATATGGGGAGTTCTTC. It encodes CATSDFQRYGEFF.

This clonotype has a count of ten or more. This sequence joins TRBV6-1 and TRBJ2-1; TRBD1 matches at 8 bases. V dropped 5 bases and J dropped 0; count of bases not matched to a gene: 3. The CDR3 is 15 amino acids. Germline lookup yields CDR1 MNHNS and CDR2 SASEGT. CDR3 residues: CASSLQGDSYNEQFF. CDR3 nucleotide sequence: TGTGCCAGCAGTTTACAGGGGGACTCCTACAATGAGCAGTTCTTC.

This clonotype was seen a handful of times. This rearrangement joins TRBV28 to TRBJ2-7, with D tentatively TRBD1 (5 bases). The CDR3 length is 13 residues. V was shortened by 2 bases and J by 4 bases, with 9 bases between the two germline ends. The germline CDR1 and CDR2 sequences are MDHEN and SYDVKM. The CDR3 DNA is TGTGCCAGCAGTTTACCAGGGTGGTACGAGCAGTACTTC. As protein: CASSLPGWYEQYF.

At least ten counts were recorded for this clonotype. This sequence joins TRBV28 and TRBJ2-7; 8 bases align to TRBD1. There are 16 residues in the CDR3. The junction had 14 bases not matched to a gene; V was cut back by 5 bases and J by 5 bases. The germline V gene has CDR1 MDHEN and CDR2 SYDVKM. CDR3 bases: TGTGCCAGCAGTCCACTAACCGGACAGGGACCCCACGAGCAGTACTTC. Protein sequence: CASSPLTGQGPHEQYF.

This chain connects TRBV6-1 to TRBJ1-1; 7 nucleotides line up with TRBD1. This CDR3 region has 14 residues. The ends lost 4 bases at V and 4 bases at J; junction bases unmatched: 6. The germline CDR1 and CDR2 sequences are MNHNS and SASEGT. CDR3 residues: CASSVTGSVTEAFF. The CDR3 region has the DNA TGTGCCAGCAGTGTGACAGGGTCGGTCACTGAAGCTTTCTTT.

V is TRBV7-3 and J is TRBJ2-5; 13 nucleotides match TRBD2. Germline lookup yields CDR1 SGHTA and CDR2 FQGTGA. Losses at the gene ends were 6 bases for V and 3 bases for J; bases not matched to a gene: 4. This CDR3 is 15 amino acids long. The CDR3 spells CASRLAGGQEETQYF. The CDR3 DNA reads as TGTGCCAGCAGACTAGCGGGGGGGCAAGAAGAGACCCAGTACTTC.

The V gene is TRBV29-1, the J gene TRBJ2-4; TRBD2 matches at 12 bases. V shed 4 bases, J shed 11 bases, and the junction held 3 bases outside the gene matches. The germline V gene encodes CDR1 SQVTM and CDR2 ANQGSEA. The CDR3 consists of 12 residues. CDR3: CSVGLAGDVQYF. The CDR3 DNA is TGCAGCGTTGGACTAGCGGGGGACGTTCAGTACTTC.

The chain combines TRBV7-9 with TRBJ1-1; D might be TRBD1 (6 bases). V lost 5 bases and J 1 base, leaving 11 bases between the germline ends. This CDR3 has 14 amino acids. Germline V gene sequence: CDR1 SEHNR, CDR2 FQNEAQ (reference sequence). For the CDR3, the DNA is TGTGCCAGCAGCGCGACGACAGGGAACACTGAAGCTTTCTTT. It codes for CASSATTGNTEAFF.